These 31 T cell receptor beta chains were sequenced from one sample in a study of blood T cell repertoires in COVID-19. Only in-frame clones appear in the TCRdb table, and some are missing; sequencing was by immunoSEQ multiplex PCR. The data contain a few hundred thousand clones, 65% to 85% of them singletons. Sequenced input: PBMCs or T cells enriched from blood (not recorded which). Receptors were obtained from an older woman who had recovered from COVID-19.

CDR3 in DNA: TGTGCCAGCAGTTACTCGAAGGGGAGGAATTCACCCCTCCACTTT. Translated: CASSYSKGRNSPLHF. The V call is TRBV6-5, the J call TRBJ1-6, with D possibly TRBD1 on 5 matching bases. The V gene lost 0 bases and the J gene lost 7 bases, with 10 bases spanning the gap. The CDR3 runs to 15 residues. From germline, CDR1 is MNHEY and CDR2 SVGAGI.

The chain uses TRBV13 and TRBJ1-4; 9 positions agree with TRBD1. The CDR3 loop spans 14 amino acids. Unmatched junction bases numbered 5, after V lost 5 bases and J lost 7 bases. CDR1 PRHDT and CDR2 FYEKMQ come from the germline V gene (reference sequence). Here the CDR3 DNA reads TGTGCCAGCAGCCCCGGGACAGGGATTGAAAAACTGTTTTTT. This translates into CASSPGTGIEKLFF.

The rearrangement uses TRBV6-5 and TRBJ2-7; possibly TRBD2 for D (6 bases). Germline CDR1 MNHEY, CDR2 SVGAGI. Trimming shortened V by 6 bases and J by 3 bases, and 15 bases separated the two germline ends. The CDR3 extends over 14 amino acids. CDR3 sequence reads: CASSAWGVGYEQYF. In DNA, the CDR3 is TGTGCCAGCAGCGCCTGGGGGGTGGGCTACGAGCAGTACTTC.

The chain carries TRBV4-2 and TRBJ2-5; D is undetermined. V was cut by 2 bases and J by 0 bases, with 7 bases left in between. Germline CDR1 LGHNA, CDR2 YNFKEQ. The CDR3 is 14 residues long. The CDR3 spells CASSQIRDQETQYF. CDR3 coding DNA: TGTGCCAGCAGCCAAATCCGGGACCAAGAGACCCAGTACTTC.

The table lists this clone with a count of one. V and J are TRBV7-2 and TRBJ2-5, with TRBD2 matching over 7 bases. V was pared by 1 base and J by 4 bases, with 12 bases of the junction left unmatched. The CDR3 spans 17 residues. Germline V CDR1 and CDR2: SGHTA, FQGNSA. CDR3 coding DNA: TGTGCCAGCAGCTTAGTCGGGGGGTTTTATGCCCCAGAGACCCAGTACTTC. As protein: CASSLVGGFYAPETQYF. The complete variable domain, with remaining parts taken from reference TRBV7-2 and TRBJ2-5, reads GAGVSQSPSNKVTEKGKDVELRCDPISGHTALYWYRQSLGQGLEFLIYFQGNSAPDKSGLPSDRFSAERTGGSVSTLTIQRTQQEDSAVYLCASSLVGGFYAPETQYFGPGTRLLVL.

V gene TRBV3-1 (or the pseudogene TRBV3-2) combines with J gene TRBJ2-1, with a tentative D call TRBD1 (6 bases). This CDR3 region has 13 residues. From germline, CDR1 is LGHDT and CDR2 YNNKEL (reference sequence). Trimming stripped 2 bases from V and 7 bases from J, with 9 bases between. The CDR3 protein is CASSQRGGNEQFF. The CDR3 coding sequence is TGTGCCAGCAGCCAACGAGGGGGAAATGAGCAGTTCTTC.

The J gene is TRBJ2-5, the V gene TRBV7-2; possible D gene TRBD1, 7 bases. The CDR3 runs 15 residues. Trimming pared 5 bases from V and 5 bases from J, leaving 18 bases between. The germline V gene has CDR1 SGHTA and CDR2 FQGNSA. The CDR3 spells CASSRAGQLSETQYF. CDR3 sequence (DNA): TGTGCCAGCAGCCGGGCGGGACAGTTGTCCGAGACCCAGTACTTC.

This chain connects TRBV6-6 to TRBJ1-2; no clear D. Looked up from germline, CDR1 is MNHNY and CDR2 is SVGAGI (reference sequence). Trimming took off 0 bases at V and 4 bases at J, with 12 bases between the two ends. The CDR3 consists of 15 residues. This CDR3 is CASSYSRETGYGYTF. The CDR3 DNA sequence: TGTGCCAGCAGTTACTCCCGGGAGACGGGCTATGGCTACACCTTC.

This sequence joins TRBV10-1 and TRBJ2-2; D uncertain. CDR3 length: 14 residues. Germline CDR1 is WNHNN and CDR2 is SYGVQD (reference sequence). Trimming stripped 3 bases from V and 7 bases from J, with 12 bases between. CDR3 in DNA: TGCGCCAGCAGTGATGAGTCCCGCCGCGGGGAGCTGTTTTTT. This sequence encodes CASSDESRRGELFF.

This chain links TRBV2 with TRBJ2-1; maybe TRBD2 (6 bases). CDR3 length: 15 residues. The V gene's germline CDR1 is SNHLY and CDR2 FYNNEI. V was shortened by 4 bases and J by 0 bases, with 10 bases between the two germline ends. The CDR3 reads CASSVRRGSYNEQFF. In DNA form, the CDR3 reads TGTGCCAGCAGTGTAAGGCGGGGCTCCTACAATGAGCAGTTCTTC.

The CDR3 region has the DNA TGTGCCAGCATTCGGGGAGTCGCCACCGGGGAGCTGTTTTTT. Translated, it gives CASIRGVATGELFF. The chain couples TRBV6-6 to TRBJ2-2; D perhaps matches TRBD2 (5 bases). CDR1 MNHNY and CDR2 SVGAGI come from the germline V gene (reference sequence). V lost 7 bases and J 4 bases, leaving 13 bases between the germline ends. CDR3 length: 14 residues.

The chain carries TRBV7-2 and TRBJ1-5; 9 nucleotides align to TRBD1. Germline CDR1 and CDR2: SGHTA and FQGNSA. This CDR3 contains 15 residues. Losses at the gene ends were 5 bases for V and 4 bases for J; bases not matched to a gene: 6. DNA for the CDR3: TGTGCCAGCAGCGCGACAGGGGGGATTAATCAGCCCCAGCATTTT. Residues: CASSATGGINQPQHF.

The chain carries TRBV3-1 (or the pseudogene TRBV3-2) and TRBJ2-1; no definite D call. V lost 6 bases to trimming and J lost 6 bases, with 12 bases between them. The CDR3 has 13 amino acids. CDR1 is LGHDT, CDR2 YNNKEL, per germline (reference sequence). CDR3: CASRLSSGNEQFF. CDR3 coding DNA: TGTGCCAGCAGGCTTTCCTCGGGCAATGAGCAGTTCTTC.

The rearrangement joins TRBV2 to TRBJ1-5, with TRBD1 matching 7 bases. V lost 5 bases, J lost 5 bases, and 6 bases stayed unmatched. The CDR3 loop spans 14 amino acids. CDR1 is SNHLY and CDR2 is FYNNEI in the germline V gene. CDR3 nucleotide sequence: TGTGCCAGCAGTCCAGACAGGGTCCATCAGCCCCAGCATTTT. Residues: CASSPDRVHQPQHF.

The chain combines TRBV27 with TRBJ1-2; 7 bases line up with TRBD1. Unmatched junction bases numbered 8, after V lost 5 bases and J lost 8 bases. The CDR3 length is 13 residues. Per the germline V gene, CDR1 is MNHEY and CDR2 is SMNVEV (reference sequence). In nucleotides, the CDR3 is TGTGCCAGCAGTCCACAGACAGGGTGGGGCTACACCTTC. Translation gives CASSPQTGWGYTF.

This chain joins TRBV7-2 and TRBJ2-3; D not certain. Trimming pared 4 bases from V and 1 base from J, leaving 18 bases between. In germline, CDR1 is SGHTA, CDR2 FQGNSA. This CDR3 contains 17 residues. The CDR3 region has the DNA TGTGCCAGCAGCTCAATCCCGACATGGCTTCGCACAGATACGCAGTATTTT. Its protein is CASSSIPTWLRTDTQYF.

The V call is TRBV6-6, the J call TRBJ2-6; TRBD2 aligns across 8 bases. The CDR3 runs to 15 residues. Germline-derived CDR1 and CDR2 are MNHNY and SVGAGI (reference sequence). The V segment lost 8 bases and the J segment 2 bases; nucleotides outside the gene matches: 5. CDR3 loop: CASRREGTGANVLTF. Written as DNA, the CDR3 is TGTGCCAGCCGCCGGGAGGGGACTGGGGCCAACGTCCTGACTTTC.

The chain carries TRBV7-9 and TRBJ1-2, with D possibly TRBD1 on 5 matching bases. This CDR3 contains 12 residues. V shed 11 bases and J shed 4 bases, with 14 bases lying between them. Germline V CDR1 and CDR2: SEHNR, FQNEAQ (reference sequence). This chain's CDR3 is CAGETDFYGYTF. CDR3 sequence (DNA): TGTGCCGGCGAGACAGACTTCTATGGCTACACCTTC.

This chain links TRBV2 with TRBJ2-1, with D tentatively TRBD2 (6 bases). The CDR3 covers 14 residues. CDR1 is SNHLY and CDR2 is FYNNEI in the germline V gene. Trimming took 3 bases from V and 3 from J, leaving 9 bases between them. CDR3 sequence (DNA): TGTGCCAGCAGTGAGTGGCGGGACTACAATGAGCAGTTCTTC. Translated, it gives CASSEWRDYNEQFF.

The gene calls are TRBV7-9 and TRBJ1-1; D is unclear. This CDR3 is built from 14 residues. Germline V gene data show CDR1 as SEHNR and CDR2 as FQNEAQ (reference sequence). V lost 1 base, J lost 0 bases, and 6 bases lay in between. CDR3 in amino acids: CASSLDRLNTEAFF. The CDR3 DNA reads TGTGCCAGCAGCTTAGACAGATTGAACACTGAAGCTTTCTTT.

This rearrangement joins TRBV18 to TRBJ1-4; maybe TRBD1 (5 bases). CDR1 is KGHSH and CDR2 is LQKENI in the germline V gene. Between the trimmed V and J ends, which lost 3 bases and 7 bases, there was a span of 12 bases. CDR3 length: 14 residues. The CDR3 sequence: CASSPDSRSEKLFF. CDR3 coding DNA: TGTGCCAGCTCACCTGACAGTAGGAGTGAAAAACTGTTTTTT. The whole variable domain, remainder taken from reference TRBV18 and TRBJ1-4, is NAGVMQNPRHLVRRRGQEARLRCSPMKGHSHVYWYRQLPEEGLKFMVYLQKENIIDESGMPKERFSAEFPKEGPSILRIQQVVRGDSAAYFCASSPDSRSEKLFFGSGTQLSVL.

The chain is built from TRBV4-2 and TRBJ2-7; 9 bases align to TRBD1. V lost 2 bases, J lost 0 bases, and 5 bases stayed unmatched. CDR3 length: 16 amino acids. CDR1 and CDR2 from the germline V gene are LGHNA and YNFKEQ. The CDR3 DNA reads TGTGCCAGCAGCCAACCCGGGACAGGGTCCTCCTACGAGCAGTACTTC. Amino acid sequence: CASSQPGTGSSYEQYF.

This clone was observed a handful of times. The rearrangement links TRBV3-1 (or the pseudogene TRBV3-2) to TRBJ2-1; perhaps TRBD1 as D (6 bases). This CDR3 is 14 amino acids long. Germline lookup yields CDR1 LGHDT and CDR2 YNNKEL (reference sequence). Trimming stripped 6 bases from V and 4 bases from J, with 13 bases between. The CDR3 sequence is CASRNRAAYNEQFF. The DNA of the CDR3 is TGTGCCAGCAGGAACAGGGCGGCGTACAATGAGCAGTTCTTC.

The chain couples TRBV16 to TRBJ1-5; D might be TRBD1 (5 bases). Trimming left V 1 base short and J 5 bases short, with 12 bases between. CDR1 is KGHSY and CDR2 is FQNENV in the germline V gene. This CDR3 contains 15 residues. The CDR3 loop reads CASSQYHTGDQPQHF. Here the CDR3 DNA reads TGTGCCAGCAGCCAATACCACACAGGAGATCAGCCCCAGCATTTT.

This sequence joins TRBV2 and TRBJ2-1; tentative D call: TRBD2 (6 bases). Trimming removed 8 bases from V and 6 bases from J, with 17 bases in between. This CDR3 spans 14 amino acids. The germline V gene encodes CDR1 SNHLY and CDR2 FYNNEI. The CDR3 bases are TGTGCCAGCTCCCAGCCTGGAGGGATCAATGAGCAGTTCTTC. This codes for CASSQPGGINEQFF.

The count of this clone is one. The gene calls are TRBV14 and TRBJ1-5; TRBD1 matches 9 bases. CDR3 size: 14 residues. Germline V gives CDR1 SGHDN, CDR2 FVKESK. V lost 4 bases and J lost 2; bases outside the gene matches: 0. CDR3 bases: TGTGCCAGCAGCCGGACAGGGGGCAATCAGCCCCAGCATTTT. The encoded protein is CASSRTGGNQPQHF.

The rearrangement links TRBV25-1 to TRBJ2-7; 7 bases match TRBD2. This CDR3 spans 15 amino acids. Unmatched junction bases numbered 3, after V lost 1 base and J lost 0 bases. The germline V gene encodes CDR1 MGHDK and CDR2 SYGVNS. CDR3 amino acids: CASSEFGGSSYEQYF. CDR3 nucleotides: TGTGCCAGCAGTGAATTCGGGGGGAGCTCCTACGAGCAGTACTTC.

This sequence joins TRBV5-6 and TRBJ1-1; tentative D call: TRBD1 (5 bases). This CDR3 comprises 14 residues. V was pared by 0 bases and J by 1 base, with 7 bases between. From germline, CDR1 is SGHDT and CDR2 YYEEEE. Here the CDR3 reads CASSLEGWNTEAFF. The CDR3 bases are TGTGCCAGCAGCTTGGAGGGGTGGAACACTGAAGCTTTCTTT.

V usage is TRBV5-1 and J usage is TRBJ1-3, with TRBD1 identical over 8 bases. This CDR3 contains 14 residues. J gave up 3 bases and V 3 bases, and 2 bases lay outside the gene matches. Germline values: CDR1 SGHRS, CDR2 YFSETQ. The CDR3 here is CASSYDRGGNTIYF. CDR3 in DNA: TGCGCCAGCAGCTACGACAGGGGTGGAAACACCATATATTTT.

V and J are TRBV27 and TRBJ2-7, with 9 bases that match TRBD2. V was pared by 2 bases and J by 3 bases, with 5 bases of the junction left unmatched. Germline CDR1 reads MNHEY; CDR2 reads SMNVEV (reference sequence). This CDR3 spans 15 amino acids. DNA for the CDR3: TGTGCCAGCAGTTTAATGGCTAGCGGGGTCTACGAGCAGTACTTC. Residues: CASSLMASGVYEQYF.

The rearrangement joins TRBV18 to TRBJ2-1; TRBD2 matches 8 bases. Trimming cost V 2 bases and J 4 bases; bases outside gene matches: 13. The CDR3 totals 18 residues. Looked up from germline, CDR1 is KGHSH and CDR2 is LQKENI. CDR3 sequence (DNA): TGTGCCAGCTCACCAAGCAGCCGGCGGGGGGCGGGGTACAATGAGCAGTTCTTC. It is translated as CASSPSSRRGAGYNEQFF.